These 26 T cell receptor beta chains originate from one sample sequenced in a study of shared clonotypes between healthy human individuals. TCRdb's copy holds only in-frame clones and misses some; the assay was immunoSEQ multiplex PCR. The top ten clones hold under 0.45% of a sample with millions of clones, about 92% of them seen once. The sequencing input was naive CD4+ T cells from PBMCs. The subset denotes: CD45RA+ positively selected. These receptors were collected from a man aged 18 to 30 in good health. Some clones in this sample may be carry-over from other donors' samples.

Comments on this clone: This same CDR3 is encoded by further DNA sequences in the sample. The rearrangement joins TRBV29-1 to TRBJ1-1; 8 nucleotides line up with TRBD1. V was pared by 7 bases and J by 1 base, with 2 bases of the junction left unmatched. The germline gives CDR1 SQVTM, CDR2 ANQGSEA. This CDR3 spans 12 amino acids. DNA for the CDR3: TGCAGCGGTGACAGGGGGAACACTGAAGCTTTCTTT. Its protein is CSGDRGNTEAFF.

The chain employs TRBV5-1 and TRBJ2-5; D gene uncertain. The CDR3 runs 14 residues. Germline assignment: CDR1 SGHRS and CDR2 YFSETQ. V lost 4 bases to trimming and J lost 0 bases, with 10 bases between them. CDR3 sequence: CASSPPEYQETQYF. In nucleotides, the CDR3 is TGCGCCAGCAGCCCTCCGGAGTACCAAGAGACCCAGTACTTC.

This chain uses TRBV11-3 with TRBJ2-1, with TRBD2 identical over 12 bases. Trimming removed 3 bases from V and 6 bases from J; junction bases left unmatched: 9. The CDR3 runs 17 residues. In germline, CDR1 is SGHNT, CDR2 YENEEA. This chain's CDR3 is CASSLRTSGIKGNEQFF. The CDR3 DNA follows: TGTGCCAGCAGCTTGCGGACTAGCGGGATTAAAGGCAATGAGCAGTTCTTC.

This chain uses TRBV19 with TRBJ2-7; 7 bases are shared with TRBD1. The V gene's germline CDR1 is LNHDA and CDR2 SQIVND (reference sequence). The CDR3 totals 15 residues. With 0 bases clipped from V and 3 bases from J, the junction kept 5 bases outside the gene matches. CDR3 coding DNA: TGTGCCAGTAGTATAGATCGGGGACAGCGCTACGAGCAGTACTTC. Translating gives CASSIDRGQRYEQYF.

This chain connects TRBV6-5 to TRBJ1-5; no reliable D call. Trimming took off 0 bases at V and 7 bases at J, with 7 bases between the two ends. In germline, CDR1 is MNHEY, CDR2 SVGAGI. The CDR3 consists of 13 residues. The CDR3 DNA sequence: TGTGCCAGCAGTTACTCGATCGAACAGCCCCAGCATTTT. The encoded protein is CASSYSIEQPQHF.

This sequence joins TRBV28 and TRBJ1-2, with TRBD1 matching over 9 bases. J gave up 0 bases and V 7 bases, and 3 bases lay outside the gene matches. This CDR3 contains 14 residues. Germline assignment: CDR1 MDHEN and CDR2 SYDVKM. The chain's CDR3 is CASIGDRANYGYTF. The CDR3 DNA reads TGTGCCAGCATTGGGGACAGGGCTAACTATGGCTACACCTTC.

This CDR3 reads CSAANWTGGKAKNIQYF. The CDR3 bases are TGCAGCGCCGCTAACTGGACAGGGGGCAAAGCCAAAAACATTCAGTACTTC. The chain joins TRBV29-1 to TRBJ2-4; 11 nucleotides agree with TRBD1. Germline V gene data show CDR1 as SQVTM and CDR2 as ANQGSEA. The CDR3 loop spans 17 amino acids. Germline trimming cut 7 bases from V and 0 bases from J; bases unmatched to any gene: 11.

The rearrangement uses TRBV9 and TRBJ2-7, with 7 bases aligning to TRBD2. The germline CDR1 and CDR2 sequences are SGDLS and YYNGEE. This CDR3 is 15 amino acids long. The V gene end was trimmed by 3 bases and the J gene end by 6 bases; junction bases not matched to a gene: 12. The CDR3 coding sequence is TGTGCCAGCAGCGAACTAGCGTCCCAGGCGGGCGAGCAGTACTTC. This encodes CASSELASQAGEQYF.

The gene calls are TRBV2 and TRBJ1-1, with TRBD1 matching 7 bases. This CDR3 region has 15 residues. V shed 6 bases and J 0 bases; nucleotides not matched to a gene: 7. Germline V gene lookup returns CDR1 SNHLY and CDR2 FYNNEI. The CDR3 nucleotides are TGTGCCAGCAGAAAAGAGACAGGGTTGAACACTGAAGCTTTCTTT. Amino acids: CASRKETGLNTEAFF. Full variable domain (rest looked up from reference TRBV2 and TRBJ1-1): EPEVTQTPSHQVTQMGQEVILRCVPISNHLYFYWYRQILGQKVEFLVSFYNNEISEKSEIFDDQFSVERPDGSNFTLKIRSTKLEDSAMYFCASRKETGLNTEAFFGQGTRLTVV.

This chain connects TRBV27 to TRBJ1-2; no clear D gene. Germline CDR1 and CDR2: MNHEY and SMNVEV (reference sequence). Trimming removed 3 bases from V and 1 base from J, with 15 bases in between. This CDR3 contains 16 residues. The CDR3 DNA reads TGTGCCAGCAGTTTCGGCTTTCCCCGAGTTAACTATGGCTACACCTTC. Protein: CASSFGFPRVNYGYTF.

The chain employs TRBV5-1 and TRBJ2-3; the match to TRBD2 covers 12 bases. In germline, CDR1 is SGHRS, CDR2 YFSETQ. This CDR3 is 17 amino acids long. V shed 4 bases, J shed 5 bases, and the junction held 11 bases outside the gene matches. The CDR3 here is CASSQNGLAGNLDTQYF. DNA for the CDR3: TGCGCCAGCAGCCAAAATGGACTAGCGGGAAATCTAGATACGCAGTATTTT. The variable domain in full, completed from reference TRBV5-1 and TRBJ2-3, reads KAGVTQTPRYLIKTRGQQVTLSCSPISGHRSVSWYQQTPGQGLQFLFEYFSETQRNKGNFPGRFSGRQFSNSRSEMNVSTLELGDSALYLCASSQNGLAGNLDTQYFGPGTRLTVL.

The CDR3 DNA sequence: TGTGCCACTCGGACTGGAGGGTACGAGCAGTACTTC. Encoded protein: CATRTGGYEQYF. J is TRBJ2-7 and V is TRBV27; D perhaps matches TRBD2 (6 bases). CDR3 length: 12 residues. CDR1 is MNHEY and CDR2 is SMNVEV in the germline V gene (reference sequence). V lost 10 bases, J lost 4 bases, and 14 bases lay in between.

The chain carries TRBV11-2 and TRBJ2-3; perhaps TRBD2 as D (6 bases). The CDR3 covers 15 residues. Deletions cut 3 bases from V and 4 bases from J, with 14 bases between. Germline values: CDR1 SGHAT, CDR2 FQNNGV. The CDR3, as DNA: TGTGCCAGCAGCTTCGGGGAGGCTCGGCCAGATACGCAGTATTTT. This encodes CASSFGEARPDTQYF.

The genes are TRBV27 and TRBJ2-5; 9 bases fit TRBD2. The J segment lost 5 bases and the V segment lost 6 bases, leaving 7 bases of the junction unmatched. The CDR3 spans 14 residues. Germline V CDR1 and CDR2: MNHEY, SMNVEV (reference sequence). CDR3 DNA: TGTGCCAGCAGACCGGGACTAGCAGCGGAGACCCAGTACTTC. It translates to CASRPGLAAETQYF.

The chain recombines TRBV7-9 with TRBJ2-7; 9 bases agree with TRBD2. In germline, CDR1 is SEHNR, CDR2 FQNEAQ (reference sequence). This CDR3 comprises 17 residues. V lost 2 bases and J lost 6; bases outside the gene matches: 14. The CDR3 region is CASSLSGYGLARVEQYF. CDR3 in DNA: TGTGCCAGCAGCTTAAGTGGCTACGGACTAGCGCGCGTCGAGCAGTACTTC.

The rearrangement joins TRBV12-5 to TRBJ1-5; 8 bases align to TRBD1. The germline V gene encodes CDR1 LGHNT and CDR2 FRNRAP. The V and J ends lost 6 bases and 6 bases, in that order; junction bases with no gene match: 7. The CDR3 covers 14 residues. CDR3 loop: CASGPGGEGQPQHF. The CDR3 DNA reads TGTGCTAGTGGCCCAGGGGGCGAGGGTCAGCCCCAGCATTTT.

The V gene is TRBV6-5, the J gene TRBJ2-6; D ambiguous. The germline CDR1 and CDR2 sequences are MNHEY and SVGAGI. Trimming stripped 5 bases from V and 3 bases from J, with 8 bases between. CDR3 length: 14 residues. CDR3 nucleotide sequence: TGTGCCAGCAGTCCCCCGGGTGGGGCCAACGTCCTGACTTTC. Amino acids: CASSPPGGANVLTF.

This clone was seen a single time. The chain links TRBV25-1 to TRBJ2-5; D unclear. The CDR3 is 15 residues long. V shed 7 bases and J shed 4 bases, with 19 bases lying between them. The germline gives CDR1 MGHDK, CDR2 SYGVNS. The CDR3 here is CASTLSGFVAETQYF. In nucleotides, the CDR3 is TGTGCCAGCACCTTGTCCGGCTTCGTGGCAGAGACCCAGTACTTC.

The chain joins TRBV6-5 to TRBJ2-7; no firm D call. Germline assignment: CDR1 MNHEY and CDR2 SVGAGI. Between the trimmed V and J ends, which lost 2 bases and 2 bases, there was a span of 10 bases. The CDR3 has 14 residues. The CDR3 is CASSYRGRPYEQYF. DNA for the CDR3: TGTGCCAGCAGTTACCGTGGAAGACCCTACGAGCAGTACTTC.

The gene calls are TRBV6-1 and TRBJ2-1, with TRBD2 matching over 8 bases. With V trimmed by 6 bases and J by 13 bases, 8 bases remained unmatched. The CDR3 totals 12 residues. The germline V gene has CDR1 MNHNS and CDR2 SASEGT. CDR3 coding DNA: TGTGCCAGCAGGGACCCGGGGGGGCCCCAGTTCTTC. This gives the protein CASRDPGGPQFF.

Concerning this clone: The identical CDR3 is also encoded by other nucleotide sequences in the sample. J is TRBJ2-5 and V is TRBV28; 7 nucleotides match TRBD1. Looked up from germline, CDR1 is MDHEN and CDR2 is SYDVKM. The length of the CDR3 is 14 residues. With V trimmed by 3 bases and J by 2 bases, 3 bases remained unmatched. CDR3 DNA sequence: TGTGCCAGCAGTTTCGACAGGGCTCAAGAGACCCAGTACTTC. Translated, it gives CASSFDRAQETQYF.

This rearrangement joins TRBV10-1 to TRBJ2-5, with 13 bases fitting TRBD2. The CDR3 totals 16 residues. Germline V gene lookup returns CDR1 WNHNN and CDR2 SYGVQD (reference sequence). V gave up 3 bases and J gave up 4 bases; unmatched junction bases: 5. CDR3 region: CASSDKGLAGVETQYF. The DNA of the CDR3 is TGCGCCAGCAGTGATAAAGGACTAGCGGGAGTAGAGACCCAGTACTTC.

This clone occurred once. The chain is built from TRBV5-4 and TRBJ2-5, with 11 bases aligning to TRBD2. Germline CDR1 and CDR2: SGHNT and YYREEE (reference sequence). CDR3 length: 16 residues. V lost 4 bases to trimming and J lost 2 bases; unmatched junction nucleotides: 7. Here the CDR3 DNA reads TGTGCCAGCAGCCTGACTAGCGGGGCTACGCAAGAGACCCAGTACTTC. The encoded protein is CASSLTSGATQETQYF.

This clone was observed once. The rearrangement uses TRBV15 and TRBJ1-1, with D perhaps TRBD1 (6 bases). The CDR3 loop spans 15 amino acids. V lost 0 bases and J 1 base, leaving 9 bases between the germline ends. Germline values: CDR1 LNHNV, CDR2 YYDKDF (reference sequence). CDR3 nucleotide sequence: TGTGCCACCAGCAGAGATACAGGGTGGAACACTGAAGCTTTCTTT. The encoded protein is CATSRDTGWNTEAFF.

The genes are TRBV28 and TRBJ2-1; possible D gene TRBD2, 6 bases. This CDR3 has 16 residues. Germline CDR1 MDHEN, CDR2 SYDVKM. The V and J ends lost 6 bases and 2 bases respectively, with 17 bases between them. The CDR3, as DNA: TGTGCCAGCAGCAGGAACGGGAGAGGCCCCTACAATGAGCAGTTCTTC. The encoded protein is CASSRNGRGPYNEQFF.

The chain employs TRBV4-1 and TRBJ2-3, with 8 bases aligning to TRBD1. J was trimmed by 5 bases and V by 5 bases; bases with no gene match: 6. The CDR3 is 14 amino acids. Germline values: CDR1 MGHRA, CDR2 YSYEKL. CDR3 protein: CASSVDRVGDTQYF. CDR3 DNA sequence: TGCGCCAGCAGCGTGGACAGGGTAGGAGATACGCAGTATTTT.